A selection of T cell receptor beta chains follows, all from one sample in a study of T cell responses to AZD1222 COVID-19 vaccine. Measured with immunoSEQ multiplex PCR; TCRdb has only the in-frame clones, and not every one. The table lists more than 150,000 clones, more than 85% of them singletons. The sequences come from peripheral blood, collected after recovery from COVID-19. The receptors were sampled from an adult who had recovered from COVID-19. Each CDR3 is given without its conserved first and last residue.

>TRBV12-3/TRBV12-4
ASSVTVYEQY
>TRBV3-1/TRBV3-2
ASSQSGATGELF
>TRBV4-2
ASSRLAGGNTGELF
>TRBV11-2
ASSLDRGAEAF
>TRBV7-9
ASSADHRGPGEKLF
>TRBV5-4
ASSSSTGEGSEKLF
>TRBV7-2
ASSLQAGNTGELF
>TRBV12-3/TRBV12-4
ASSYYNEQF
>TRBV28
ASSFAGNGQPQH
>TRBV9
ASSTQTGTEAF
>TRBV3-1/TRBV3-2
ASSQGAARGSPLH
>TRBV6-5
ASTGQSNQPQH
>TRBV19
ASSRLANGEQY
>TRBV10-3
AISGHGQANSYEQY
>TRBV7-2
ASTRGRVTGELF
>TRBV12-3/TRBV12-4
ASTPQGTYEQF
>TRBV5-5
ASSLLGQGSYGYT
>TRBV5-1
ASSLEFRVGVDEQF
>TRBV7-9
ASSVSGTGDQPQH
>TRBV7-3
ASSAGGADSVEAF
>TRBV19
ASSTELNTEAF
>TRBV5-1
ASSLARQGVSNEKLF
>TRBV19
ASSIDRGRVFGELF
>TRBV4-2
ASSHTRHSNQPQH
>TRBV23-1
ASTRTGRSTGELF
>TRBV3-1/TRBV3-2
ASSLGGGERSAEQF
>TRBV4-3
ASSQGPGPMNTEAF
>TRBV4-1
ASSQVFRLSPNYGYT
>TRBV15
ATSTGGNYGYT
>TRBV21-1
ASSNEEGGYNEQF
>TRBV5-1
ASSFIPLAGDRGEQY
>TRBV18
ASSPVRGALGGNEQF
>TRBV27
ASSSGQGWNQPQH
>TRBV9
ASSRDGELNQPQH
>TRBV5-6
ASSSTGTQPQH
>TRBV19
ASSSVSFDSGNTIY
>TRBV5-4
ASSLAGSEVEQY
>TRBV19
ASSSTQETQY
>TRBV6-1
ASSDHYGYT